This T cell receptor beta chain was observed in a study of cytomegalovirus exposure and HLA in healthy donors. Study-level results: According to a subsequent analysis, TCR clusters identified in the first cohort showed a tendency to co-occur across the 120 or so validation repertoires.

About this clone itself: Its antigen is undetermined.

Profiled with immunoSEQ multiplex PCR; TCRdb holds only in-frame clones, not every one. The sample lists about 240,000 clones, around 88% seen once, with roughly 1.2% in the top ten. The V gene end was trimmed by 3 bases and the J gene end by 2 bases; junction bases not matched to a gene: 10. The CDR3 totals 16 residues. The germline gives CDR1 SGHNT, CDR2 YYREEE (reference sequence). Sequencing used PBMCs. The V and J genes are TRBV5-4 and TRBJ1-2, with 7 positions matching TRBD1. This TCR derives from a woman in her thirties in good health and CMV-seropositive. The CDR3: CASSSQQGKGNYGYTF. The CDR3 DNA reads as TGTGCCAGCAGCTCACAACAGGGGAAAGGAAACTATGGCTACACCTTC. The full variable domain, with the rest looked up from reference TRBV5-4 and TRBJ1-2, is ETGVTQSPTHLIKTRGQQVTLRCSSQSGHNTVSWYQQALGQGPQFIFQYYREEENGRGNFPPRFSGLQFPNYSSELNVNALELDDSALYLCASSSQQGKGNYGYTFGSGTRLTVV.